This T cell receptor beta chain was retrieved from a study of CD8+ T cells in alopecia areata (dated by TCRdb to the late 2010s). Background for the entire study: Treated patients were enrolled in an open-label pilot trial of oral tofacitinib at 5 to 10 mg twice daily for moderate-to-severe alopecia areata. Tofacitinib was administered for 6 to 18 months, and 6 months of follow-up off drug were then conducted to assess delayed response and recurrence. Tofacitinib-treated patients had biopsies at baseline and at 4 and 24 weeks of treatment, with a later scalp biopsy in several patients. TCRbeta CDR3 regions were amplified by immunoSEQ multiplex PCR with 35 Vbeta forward and 13 Jbeta reverse primers. Scalp tissue and sorted CD4+ and CD8+ peripheral blood T cells from patchy and totalis/universalis alopecia areata patients and from healthy controls were covered by human TCRbeta sequencing. The RNA source kit depended on sample type: the PAXgene miRNA kit for fixed scalp, the miRNeasy kit for PBMCs, and the RNeasy kit for mouse skin. Scalp clonality was compared among normal scalp (n=4), patchy alopecia areata scalp (n=8), and alopecia totalis/universalis scalp (n=8). In both human patients and the C3H/HeJ mouse model, the study applied high-throughput TCRbeta sequencing to look at T cell clonal expansion in alopecia areata. What the authors observed across the whole study: Shared TCR sequences between patients were less evident than in mice, which may be partly attributable to HLA diversity in the patient population. Lesional scalp, especially in alopecia totalis/universalis, showed higher clonality and more expanded CD8+ clones than normal scalp, suggesting antigenic drive. Resident alphabeta T cells in normal human skin are also sequenced, complicating scalp TCR repertoire analysis, unlike mouse skin dominated by gammadelta T cells.

Taken with the paper, the label for time point translates to: baseline before oral tofacitinib. Peripheral blood and lesional scalp punch biopsies were obtained from patients with alopecia areata. After PBMCs were isolated by density centrifugation and stained for CD3, CD4 and CD8, a FACSAria was used to sort CD4+ and CD8+ T cells. Regarding this clone: No antigen is known for it. The record has no base qualities; no much larger clone is one base away.

The CDR3 starts with the cysteine, ends with the phenylalanine, and has 14 residues. This entry keeps only the CDR3 DNA: 42 bases, framed from base 1. Trimming accounts for 6 bases at V and 5 bases at J, while the number of junction bases matched to no gene is 5. The germline V gene sets CDR1 to MNHEY and CDR2 to SVGAGI. Libraries were constructed by the immunoSEQ multiplex PCR assay. For TCR sequencing, RNA was extracted from every sample and reverse transcribed into cDNA to serve as template. SuperScript III was used for first-strand cDNA synthesis, primed with a 2:1 mix of oligo-dT and random hexamers. Amplification bias was assessed with a synthetic immune receptor repertoire, and residual bias was removed computationally. The study's processing was this. Raw reads were preprocessed to remove errors, and CDR3 was defined by IMGT conventions from the conserved cysteine to phenylalanine. Clonality was calculated as 1 minus Shannon entropy normalized by log2 of the number of productive unique TCRs. CD4 or CD8 identity of scalp clones was inferred by cross-referencing scalp TCRbeta sequences with sorted blood CD4 and CD8 repertoires. The clones in this table, taken by TCRdb from immuneACCESS, are in-frame only. Not every clone is retained; where verified, under half of the shortfall comes from an unresolved V gene, and the cause of the rest is unknown. D and trimming come from the DNA, and the V and J calls and clone size come from that table. This sample lists approximately 180,000 clones; about 72% were detected once. Of the sample, over 9.5% falls within the top ten clones.

The rearrangement combines TRBV6-5 with TRBJ1-2, and 11 junctional nucleotides match TRBD1. This sample comprised CD8+ T cells sorted from blood, obtained at week 0. The clonotype was recovered from a human donor with alopecia areata. The CDR3 in this case is CASRNRDRGYGYTF. The nucleotide sequence reads as follows: TGTGCCAGCAGAAATCGGGACAGGGGGTATGGCTACACCTTC.